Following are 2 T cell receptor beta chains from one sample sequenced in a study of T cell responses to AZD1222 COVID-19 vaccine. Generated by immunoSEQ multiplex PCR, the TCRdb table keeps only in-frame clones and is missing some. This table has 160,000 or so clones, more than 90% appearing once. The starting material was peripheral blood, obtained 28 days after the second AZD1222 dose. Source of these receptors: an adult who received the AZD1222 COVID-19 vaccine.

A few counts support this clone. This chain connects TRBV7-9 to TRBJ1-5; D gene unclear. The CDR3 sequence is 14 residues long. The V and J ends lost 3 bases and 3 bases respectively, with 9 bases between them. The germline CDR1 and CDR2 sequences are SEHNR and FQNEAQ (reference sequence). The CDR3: CASSFNSPNQPQHF. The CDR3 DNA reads TGTGCCAGCAGCTTCAACAGTCCCAATCAGCCCCAGCATTTT.

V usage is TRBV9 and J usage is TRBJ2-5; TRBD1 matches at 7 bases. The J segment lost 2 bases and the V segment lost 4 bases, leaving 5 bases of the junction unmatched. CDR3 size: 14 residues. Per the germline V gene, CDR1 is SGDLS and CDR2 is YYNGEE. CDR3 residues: CASSRPGGQETQYF. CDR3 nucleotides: TGTGCCAGCAGCCGGCCAGGGGGTCAAGAGACCCAGTACTTC.